This TCR beta chain was observed in a study of blood T cell repertoires in COVID-19. As for the study in general: Whether acute or convalescent, the COVID-19 samples came from the United States, Italy and Spain. PBMCs, B-cell-depleted T cells, or T cells provided the cDNA or gDNA that made up the material.

CDR3 length: 16 amino acids. Germline V lookup: CDR1 ENHRY, CDR2 SYGVKD. Trimming shortened V by 3 bases and J by 1 base, and 13 bases separated the two germline ends. Measured with immunoSEQ multiplex PCR; TCRdb has only the in-frame clones, and not every one. Seen here are about 160,000 clones, more than 60% observed once, and the top ten hold approximately 8%. Sequenced input: peripheral blood. V is TRBV10-3 and J is TRBJ1-3; D ambiguous. The sequence was obtained from a man aged 55 to 69 with acute or convalescent COVID-19. The CDR3 here is CAISDVGRRSGNTIYF. The CDR3 nucleotides read TGTGCCATCAGTGACGTCGGCCGGAGATCTGGAAACACCATATATTTT.